The clone carrying this TCR beta chain has only a few counts. Its antigen is not identified. Germline values: CDR1 MDHEN, CDR2 SYDVKM. The CDR3 loop spans 15 amino acids. The germline V and J ends were trimmed by 6 bases and 1 base, with 13 bases remaining between them. This specimen comes from a study of human T cells and chemical hapten exposure. Study-wide findings and caveats: With regard to DPC sensitization, TCRs above 1 in 1000 frequency did not change. In the PT1 data, expanded TCR counts showed a positive correlation with patch test score. Expanded TCRs created a significantly greater count of big CDR3 similarity clusters than controls did.

Sample time point: patch test 1, 2 weeks after DPC sensitization. As to treatment: therapeutic diphenylcyclopropenone sensitization with weekly scalp DPC. Single cDNA molecules in the library carried unique molecular identifiers attached during preparation. TCRdb called the RACE reads again in MiXCR, with one record for every CDR3 protein. The data show about 49,000 distinct CDR3 sequences, with roughly 9.5% seen just once and around 4% held by the top ten. The chain has TRBV28 and TRBJ1-5, with D hard to call. The clonotype was recovered from a woman aged 45-59 years with alopecia areata. Some clones in this sample may be carry-over from other donors' samples. This specimen was whole blood, taken in connection with sensitization to the hapten diphenylcyclopropenone (DPC). The CDR3 region is CASSGVHGSNQPQHF. The CDR3 DNA sequence: TGTGCCAGCAGCGGGGTGCACGGAAGCAATCAGCCCCAGCATTTT.